This TCR beta chain stems from a study of control samples from healthy donors and cancer patients. Profiling relied on immunoSEQ multiplex PCR, and the TCRdb table lists in-frame clones only, not all of them. The sample includes 150,000 or so clones, approximately 90% of them seen just once. The sample was blood. This TCR came from a man younger than 45 in good health.

CDR3 bases: TGTGCCAGCAGCCCAGGGATAGGAACTGAAGCTTTCTTT. Protein sequence: CASSPGIGTEAFF. J is TRBJ1-1 and V is TRBV7-8, with D possibly being TRBD1 (5 bases). The V end lost 5 bases, the J end lost 5 bases, and 12 bases lay between the germline ends. Germline CDR1 is SGHVS and CDR2 is FQNEAQ. The CDR3 is made up of 13 amino acids.